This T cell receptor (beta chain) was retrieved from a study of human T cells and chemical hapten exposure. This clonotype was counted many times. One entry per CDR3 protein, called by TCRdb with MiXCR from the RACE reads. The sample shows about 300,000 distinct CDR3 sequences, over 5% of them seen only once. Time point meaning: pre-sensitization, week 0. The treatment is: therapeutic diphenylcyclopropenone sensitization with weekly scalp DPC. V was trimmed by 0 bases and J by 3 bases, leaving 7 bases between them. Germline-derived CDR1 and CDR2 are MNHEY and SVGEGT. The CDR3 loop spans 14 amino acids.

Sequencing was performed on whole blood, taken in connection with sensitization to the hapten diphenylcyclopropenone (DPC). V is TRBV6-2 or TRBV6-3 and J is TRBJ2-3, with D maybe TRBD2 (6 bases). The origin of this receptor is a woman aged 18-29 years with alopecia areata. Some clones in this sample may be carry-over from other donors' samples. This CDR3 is CASSYSTRTDTQYF. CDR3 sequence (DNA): TGTGCCAGCAGTTACTCGACTAGGACAGATACGCAGTATTTT.